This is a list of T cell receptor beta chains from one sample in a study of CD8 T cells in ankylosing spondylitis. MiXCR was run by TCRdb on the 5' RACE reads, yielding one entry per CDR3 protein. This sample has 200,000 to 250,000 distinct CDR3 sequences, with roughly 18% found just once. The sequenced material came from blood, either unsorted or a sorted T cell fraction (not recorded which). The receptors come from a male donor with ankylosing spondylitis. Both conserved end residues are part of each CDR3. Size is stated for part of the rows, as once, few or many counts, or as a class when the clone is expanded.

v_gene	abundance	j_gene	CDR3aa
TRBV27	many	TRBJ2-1	CASSLAGGFNEQFF
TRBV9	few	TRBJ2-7	CASSVDGVGYEQYF
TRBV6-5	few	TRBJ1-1	CASSYSISYTEAFF
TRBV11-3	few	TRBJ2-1	CASNSGLNNEQFF
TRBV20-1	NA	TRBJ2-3	CSARDEAGLGTDTQYF
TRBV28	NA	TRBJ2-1	CASTLGGIGEQFF
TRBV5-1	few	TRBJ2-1	CASSFGTGGTNEQFF
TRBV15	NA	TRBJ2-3	CATSRRTGSQDTQYF
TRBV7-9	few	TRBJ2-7	CASSARDTPYEQYF
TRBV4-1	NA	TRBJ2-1	CASSRQVAGGQNEQFF
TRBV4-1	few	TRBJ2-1	CASSQGTGALGNEQFF
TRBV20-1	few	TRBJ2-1	CSAPHVDRGFYEQFF
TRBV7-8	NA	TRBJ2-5	CASSLADFQETQYF
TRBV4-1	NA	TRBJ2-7	CASSQEFGGRGYEQYF
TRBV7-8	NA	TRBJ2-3	CASSPFGAGVPDTQYF
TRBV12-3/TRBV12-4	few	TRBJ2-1	CASSLVSVDRGTNEQFF
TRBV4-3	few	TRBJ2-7	CASSQDQGISYEQYF
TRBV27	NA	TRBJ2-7	CASSFRQAFEEQYF
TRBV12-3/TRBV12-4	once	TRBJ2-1	CASRPRTSSSYNEQFF
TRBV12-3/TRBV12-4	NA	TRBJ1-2	CASRRDIEYGYTF
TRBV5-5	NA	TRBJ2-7	CASSPWSGAYEQYF
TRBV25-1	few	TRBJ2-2	CASSEEIGELFF
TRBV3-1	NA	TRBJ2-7	CASSSRTRFLREQYF
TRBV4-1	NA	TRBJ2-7	CASSHTGGTYEQYF
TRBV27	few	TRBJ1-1	CASSYSFVDGEAFF
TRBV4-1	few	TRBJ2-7	CASSQETSDEQYF
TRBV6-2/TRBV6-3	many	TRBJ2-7	CASTQGKGSYEQYF
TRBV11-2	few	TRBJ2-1	CASSSPFRDQGRYNEQFF
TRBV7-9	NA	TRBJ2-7	CASSSTGTGGYEQYF
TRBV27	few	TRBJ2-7	CASSPTSYDRGLYEQYF
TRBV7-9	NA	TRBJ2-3	CASSPPTAGGTQYF
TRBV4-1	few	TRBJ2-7	CASSPPGRVPSYEQYF
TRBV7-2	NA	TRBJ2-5	CASSLWVGETQYF
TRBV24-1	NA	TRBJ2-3	CATSDLARDTDTQYF
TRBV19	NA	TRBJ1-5	CASTMYVGTEDPQHF
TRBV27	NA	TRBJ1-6	CASSLSRQGDNSPLHF
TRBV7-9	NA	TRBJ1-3	CASSLGSGPAGNTIYF
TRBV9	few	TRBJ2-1	CASSVVGVNEQFF
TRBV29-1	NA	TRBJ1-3	CSAKDGGNTIYF
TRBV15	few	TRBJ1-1	CATSRDGPVGQGSNTEAFF
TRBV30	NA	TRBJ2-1	CAWSVLAGVHEQFF
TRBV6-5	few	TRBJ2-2	CASSYSPAGNTGELFF
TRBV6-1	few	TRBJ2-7	CASSEDGRGWYEQYF
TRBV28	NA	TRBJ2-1	CASRPTLGVGEQFF
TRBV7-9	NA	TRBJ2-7	CASSSPHYEQYF
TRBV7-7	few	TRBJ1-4	CASSPTTGKGEKLFF
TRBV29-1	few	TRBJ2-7	CSVEIASPYEQYF
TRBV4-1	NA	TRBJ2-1	CASSQAGSSGWNEQFF
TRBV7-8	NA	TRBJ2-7	CASSLRESEQYF
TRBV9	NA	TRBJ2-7	CASSVEDYSYEQYF
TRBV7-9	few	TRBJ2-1	CASTVGGDEQFF
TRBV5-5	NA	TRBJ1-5	CASSLWGTDQPQHF
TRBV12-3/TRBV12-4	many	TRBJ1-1	CASSGRTITGSTEAFF
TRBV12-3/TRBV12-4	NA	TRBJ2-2	CASTPGTGELFF